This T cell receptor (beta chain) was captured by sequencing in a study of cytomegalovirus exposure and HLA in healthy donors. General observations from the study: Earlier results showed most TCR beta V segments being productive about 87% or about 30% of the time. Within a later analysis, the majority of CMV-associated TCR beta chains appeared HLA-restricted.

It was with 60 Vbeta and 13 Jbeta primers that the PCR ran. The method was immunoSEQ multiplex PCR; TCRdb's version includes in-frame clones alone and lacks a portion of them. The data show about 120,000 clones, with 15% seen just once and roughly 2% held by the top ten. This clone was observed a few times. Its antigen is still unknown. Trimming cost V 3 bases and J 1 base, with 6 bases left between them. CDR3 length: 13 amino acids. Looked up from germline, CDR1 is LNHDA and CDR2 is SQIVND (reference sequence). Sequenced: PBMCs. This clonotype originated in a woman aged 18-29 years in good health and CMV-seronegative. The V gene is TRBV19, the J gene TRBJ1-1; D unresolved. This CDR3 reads CASSILGNTEAFF. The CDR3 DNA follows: TGTGCCAGTAGTATCCTAGGGAACACTGAAGCTTTCTTT. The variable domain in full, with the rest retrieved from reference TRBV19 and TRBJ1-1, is DGGITQSPKYLFRKEGQNVTLSCEQNLNHDAMYWYRQDPGQGLRLIYYSQIVNDFQKGDIAEGYSVSREKKESFPLTVTSAQKNPTAFYLCASSILGNTEAFFGQGTRLTVV.